The source of this T cell receptor (beta chain) is a study of cytomegalovirus exposure and HLA in healthy donors. In germline, CDR1 is MGHRA, CDR2 YSYEKL. J was trimmed by 5 bases and V by 2 bases; bases with no gene match: 7. The CDR3 covers 16 residues. The PCR was carried out with 60 Vbeta primers and 13 Jbeta primers. TCRdb's table, derived via immunoSEQ multiplex PCR, lists solely in-frame clones and lacks some. The data contain 160,000 or so clones, approximately 80% of them singletons. The chain combines TRBV4-1 with TRBJ2-2, with 8 bases matching TRBD2. The sample comprised PBMCs. The origin of this receptor is a man aged 45-65 years in good health and CMV-seropositive. The CDR3 loop is CASSQRLASGTGELFF. The CDR3 DNA reads TGCGCCAGCAGCCAAAGACTAGCGTCTGGTACCGGGGAGCTGTTTTTT.